This T cell receptor beta chain was sequenced for a study of PD-L1 blockade in urothelial cancer. The ends were cut back, 7 bases at V and 6 bases at J, with 10 bases in the middle. CDR3 length equals 12 residues. The V gene's germline CDR1 is MDHEN and CDR2 SYDVKM. Clones were sequenced by immunoSEQ multiplex PCR, and TCRdb holds only the in-frame ones, with some missing. Of 100,000 to 150,000 clones detected, approximately 85% appear once; the ten largest clones hold 2.4%. Time point denoted: peripheral blood 6 weeks after treatment start. This chain joins TRBV28 and TRBJ1-5; D remains unclear. The sequencing here drew on PBMCs, taken around atezolizumab (anti-PD-L1) treatment. The receptor's source is a man between 50 and 59 years old with urothelial cancer. The CDR3 is CASTTVGQPQHF. The CDR3 nucleotides are TGTGCCAGCACCACAGTCGGTCAGCCCCAGCATTTT.